Following are 6 T cell receptor beta chains from one sample sequenced in a study of blood T cell repertoires in COVID-19. Sequenced by immunoSEQ multiplex PCR; TCRdb stores in-frame clones only, minus some. The sample consists of 150,000 to 200,000 clones, roughly 80% of them appearing once. Sequenced sample: PBMCs or T cells enriched from blood (not recorded which). These receptors all come from a woman in her forties or fifties who had recovered from COVID-19.

This chain uses TRBV19 with TRBJ2-1; 9 bases map to TRBD1. Germline assignment: CDR1 LNHDA and CDR2 SQIVND (reference sequence). CDR3 length: 16 amino acids. J lost 8 bases, V lost 4 bases, and 12 bases had no gene match. The CDR3 coding sequence is TGTGCCAGTAGTACGTTACAGGGGGCGGAAGGCGATGAGCAGTTCTTC. Protein sequence: CASSTLQGAEGDEQFF.

The chain recombines TRBV21-1 with TRBJ1-1; the DNA was not compared with TRBD1, the D call given in the table. TRBV21-1 is deemed a pseudogene. The CDR3 length is 23 residues. The CDR3 DNA follows: TGTGCCAGCCCCAAGGGAAAGCCAGGACAGGGGGCTTTTGTATCCGTACTGGGCACTGAAGCTTTCTTT. This codes for CASPKGKPGQGAFVSVLGTEAFF.

J is TRBJ2-5 and V is TRBV7-2; 10 nucleotides align to TRBD1. V lost 5 bases to trimming and J lost 5 bases; unmatched junction nucleotides: 8. Germline assignment: CDR1 SGHTA and CDR2 FQGNSA. This CDR3 contains 15 residues. This CDR3 is CASSADRGRAETQYF. Written as DNA, the CDR3 is TGTGCCAGCAGCGCAGACAGGGGGCGGGCGGAGACCCAGTACTTC.

The chain recombines TRBV3-1 (or the pseudogene TRBV3-2) with TRBJ1-2; no reliable D call. This CDR3 is built from 12 residues. Looked up from germline, CDR1 is LGHDT and CDR2 is YNNKEL (reference sequence). V lost 1 base, J lost 6 bases, and 6 bases lay in between. The CDR3 nucleotides read TGTGCCAGCAGCCAAGGAGTCGATGGCTACACCTTC. It is translated as CASSQGVDGYTF.

The chain carries TRBV23-1 and TRBJ1-2, with D hard to call. TRBV23-1 carries the ORF label, with uncertain function. The V end lost 7 bases, the J end lost 0 bases, and 15 bases lay between the germline ends. The CDR3 extends over 15 amino acids. CDR3 DNA: TGCGCCAGCAAGATAGTAGGGAGTTCTAACTATGGCTACACCTTC. Its translation is CASKIVGSSNYGYTF.

The chain links TRBV11-2 to TRBJ1-1; 8 nucleotides match TRBD1. CDR1 is SGHAT, CDR2 FQNNGV, per germline. The CDR3 is made up of 15 amino acids. The junction had 7 bases not matched to a gene; V was cut back by 3 bases and J by 4 bases. The CDR3 nucleotides read TGTGCCAGCAGCTTGGTACAGGGGGTGAGCACTGAAGCTTTCTTT. This sequence encodes CASSLVQGVSTEAFF.